The table lists the clone carrying this T cell receptor beta chain with a count of one. This record comes from a study of blood T cell repertoires in COVID-19. Turning to the study itself: T cells, B-cell-depleted T cells, or PBMCs provided the cDNA or gDNA that served as material.

The CDR3 covers 15 residues. Germline V gene data show CDR1 as MDHEN and CDR2 as SYDVKM. The ends lost 4 bases at V and 9 bases at J; junction bases unmatched: 7. Under the authors' procedure: It was from reference gene primer amplification that nucleated cell counts were estimated. The table came from immunoSEQ multiplex PCR; TCRdb's copy has only in-frame clones and leaves some out. The V and J calls and the clone size are those of that table, but D and trimming were determined from the DNA. The sample carries some 240,000 clones, about four fifths recorded once. The origin of this receptor is a woman between 40 and 55 years old who had recovered from COVID-19. The sample taken for sequencing was peripheral blood. V usage is TRBV28 and J usage is TRBJ1-5; 12 nucleotides match TRBD1. In DNA form, the CDR3 reads TGTGCCAGCAGTTCAGGGACAGGGGGCATTGGGCCCCAGCATTTT. It is translated as CASSSGTGGIGPQHF.